The 4 T cell receptor beta chains in this list originate from one sample, sequenced in a study of graft-versus-host responses after intestinal transplantation. These receptors are not linked to any known antigen. TCRdb's copy holds only in-frame clones and misses some; the assay was immunoSEQ multiplex PCR. The sample carries some 130,000 clones, approximately 95% recorded once. Here the sequenced sample was unstimulated CD8+ T cells sorted from spleen or lymph node cells, taken before intestinal transplant. These receptors were obtained from a human donor who received an intestinal transplant.

This clone was recorded a few times. The chain recombines TRBV19 with TRBJ1-1; maybe TRBD1 (5 bases). V was clipped by 5 bases and J by 1 base, with 17 bases between them. The CDR3 length is 16 residues. From germline, CDR1 is LNHDA and CDR2 SQIVND (reference sequence). CDR3 in amino acids: CASSQTDMEPNTEAFF. CDR3 sequence (DNA): TGTGCCAGTAGTCAAACGGACATGGAGCCGAACACTGAAGCTTTCTTT. Together with reference TRBV19 and TRBJ1-1, the CDR3 gives the full variable domain: DGGITQSPKYLFRKEGQNVTLSCEQNLNHDAMYWYRQDPGQGLRLIYYSQIVNDFQKGDIAEGYSVSREKKESFPLTVTSAQKNPTAFYLCASSQTDMEPNTEAFFGQGTRLTVV.

The chain links TRBV25-1 to TRBJ1-1; D is uncertain. Trimming removed 7 bases at V and 5 bases at J, with 11 bases between. Per germline, CDR1 MGHDK and CDR2 SYGVNS. CDR3 length equals 12 residues. This chain's CDR3 is CASTLGGTEAFF. CDR3 DNA sequence: TGTGCCAGCACTCTTGGAGGTACTGAAGCTTTCTTT.

This clone was seen only once. This chain uses TRBV2 with TRBJ2-1, with a possible D match to TRBD2 (5 bases). Germline V gives CDR1 SNHLY, CDR2 FYNNEI. The CDR3 spans 13 residues. The V end was cut by 1 base, the J end by 10 bases, with 11 bases between. In nucleotides, the CDR3 is TGTGCCAGCAGTGAAGGCCTAGCTCGCGAGCAGTTCTTC. The encoded protein is CASSEGLAREQFF.

J is TRBJ1-5 and V is TRBV6-4, with a tentative D call TRBD1 (6 bases). CDR3 size: 14 residues. Germline loops: CDR1 MRHNA, CDR2 SNTAGT. The V and J ends lost 7 bases and 3 bases respectively, with 13 bases between them. The CDR3 spells CASTPGVLNQPQHF. The CDR3 region has the DNA TGTGCCAGCACCCCAGGGGTTCTCAATCAGCCCCAGCATTTT.